This T cell receptor (beta chain) was documented in a study of regulatory T cells in long-lasting Graves disease. Study results and limitations: Segments TRBV28, TRBJ1-2 and TRBJ2-5 showed preferential usage in persistent disease.

This clonotype was detected ten times or more. The antigen is undetermined. V shed 2 bases and J shed 4 bases, with 11 bases lying between them. The CDR3 has 14 amino acids. Germline lookup yields CDR1 DFQATT and CDR2 SNEGSKA (reference sequence). Sequencing libraries for TCR beta were prepared with iRepertoire HTBI primers and Arm-PCR of CDR3 regions. TCRdb re-called the multiplex PCR reads with MiXCR, one entry per CDR3 protein. The sample records approximately 470,000 distinct CDR3 sequences, about 17% being singletons. Described time point: newly diagnosed GD, antithyroid drugs for less than 3 months. The TCR library was made from RNA that had been extracted from PBMCs in TRIzol. These same data were also listed under a study on T cells in Graves' hyperthyroidism and ophthalmopathy. Per that paper: The blood repertoire included most of the expanded thyroid clonotypes above 0.001.

The sample was peripheral blood mononuclear cells (PBMCs), taken at new diagnosis, from a patient treated with antithyroid drugs. The genes are TRBV20-1 and TRBJ2-2, with D possibly matching TRBD1 (6 bases). The sequence was collected from a man between 40 and 49 years old with Graves disease. Here the CDR3 reads CSARFQGITGELFF. CDR3 DNA: TGCAGTGCTAGATTTCAGGGGATCACCGGGGAGCTGTTTTTT.